Sequencing of this T cell receptor (beta chain) was carried out in a study of T cell repertoires in cytomegalovirus infection. Study context: Peptides in the study included HLA-C-restricted and HLA-B-restricted CMV epitopes.

TCRdb redid the calling of the reads with MiXCR, one entry per CDR3 protein. Found here are roughly 730,000 distinct CDR3 sequences, around 31% of them singletons; the top ten hold around a sixth. Whole-study results and caveats: The ex vivo response was dominated by HLA-C-restricted CMV-specific TCR beta clonotypes.

Comment on this clonotype: What it recognizes is unknown.

CDR1 is SGHRS, CDR2 YFSETQ, per germline. The CDR3 spans 15 residues. Losses at the gene ends were 4 bases for V and 6 bases for J; bases not matched to a gene: 13. V and J are TRBV5-1 and TRBJ2-7, with TRBD1 identical over 7 bases. The input for sequencing was cultured PBMCs, taken from culture after CMV antigen stimulation. This clonotype originated in a human donor in good health (CMV status not recorded). Some clones in this sample may be carry-over from other donors' samples. The CDR3 DNA follows: TGCGCCAGCAGCCCTGGACAGGCTGGGTTCGGCGAGCAGTACTTC. Translating it yields CASSPGQAGFGEQYF. Looking up the rest from reference TRBV5-1 and TRBJ2-7 gives the full variable domain: KAGVTQTPRYLIKTRGQQVTLSCSPISGHRSVSWYQQTPGQGLQFLFEYFSETQRNKGNFPGRFSGRQFSNSRSEMNVSTLELGDSALYLCASSPGQAGFGEQYFGPGTRLTVT.